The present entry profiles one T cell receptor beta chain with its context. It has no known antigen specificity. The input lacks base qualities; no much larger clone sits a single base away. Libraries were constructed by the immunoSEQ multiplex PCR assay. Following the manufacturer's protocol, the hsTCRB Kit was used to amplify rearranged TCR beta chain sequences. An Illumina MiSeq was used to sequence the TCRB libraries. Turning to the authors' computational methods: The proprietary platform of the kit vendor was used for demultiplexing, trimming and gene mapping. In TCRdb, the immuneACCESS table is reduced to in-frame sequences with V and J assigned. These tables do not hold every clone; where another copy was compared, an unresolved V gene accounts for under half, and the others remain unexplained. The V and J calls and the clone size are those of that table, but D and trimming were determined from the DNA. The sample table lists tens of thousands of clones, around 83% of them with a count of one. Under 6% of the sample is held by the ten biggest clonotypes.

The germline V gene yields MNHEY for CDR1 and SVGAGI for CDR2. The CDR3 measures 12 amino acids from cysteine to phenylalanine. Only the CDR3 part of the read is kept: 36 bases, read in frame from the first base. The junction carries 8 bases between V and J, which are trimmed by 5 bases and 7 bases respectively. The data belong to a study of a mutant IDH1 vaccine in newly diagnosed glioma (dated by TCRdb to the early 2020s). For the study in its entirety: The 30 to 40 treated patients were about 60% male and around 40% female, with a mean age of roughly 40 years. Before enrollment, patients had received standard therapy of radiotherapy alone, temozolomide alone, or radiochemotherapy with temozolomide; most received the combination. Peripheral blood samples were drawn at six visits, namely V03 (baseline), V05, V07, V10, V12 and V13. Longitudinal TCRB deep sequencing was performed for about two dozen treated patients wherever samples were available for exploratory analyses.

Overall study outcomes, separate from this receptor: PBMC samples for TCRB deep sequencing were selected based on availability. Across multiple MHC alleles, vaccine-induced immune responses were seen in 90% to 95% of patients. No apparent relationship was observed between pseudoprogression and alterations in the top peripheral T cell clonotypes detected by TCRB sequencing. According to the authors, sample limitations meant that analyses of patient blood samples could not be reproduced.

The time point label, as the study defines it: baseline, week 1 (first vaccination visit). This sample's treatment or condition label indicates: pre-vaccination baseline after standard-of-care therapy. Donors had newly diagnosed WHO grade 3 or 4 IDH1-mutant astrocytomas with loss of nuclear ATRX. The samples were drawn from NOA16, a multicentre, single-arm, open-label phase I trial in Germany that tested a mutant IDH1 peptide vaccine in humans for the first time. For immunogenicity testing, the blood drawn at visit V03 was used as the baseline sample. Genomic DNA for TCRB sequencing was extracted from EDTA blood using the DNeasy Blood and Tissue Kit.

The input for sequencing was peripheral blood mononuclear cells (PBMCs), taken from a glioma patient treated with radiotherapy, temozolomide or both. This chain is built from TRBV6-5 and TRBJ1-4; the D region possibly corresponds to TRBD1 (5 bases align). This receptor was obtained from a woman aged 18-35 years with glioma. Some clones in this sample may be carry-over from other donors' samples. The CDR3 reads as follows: CASSGTGEKLFF. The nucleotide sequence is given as TGTGCCAGCAGTGGGACGGGTGAAAAACTGTTTTTT.